Listed here is a single T cell receptor beta chain. This clone was recorded only once. The antigen it binds to is not known. Nothing much larger sits one base from this clone, and base qualities are not available. The sample originates from a study of blood T cell repertoires in COVID-19 (dated by TCRdb to the early 2020s). A note on the overall study: The collaborator samples originated in the United States, Italy and Spain and spanned the acute and convalescent phases of COVID-19. Samples were obtained from the ongoing ImmuneRACE study (first 160 participants) and from 1,000 to 1,500 subjects provided by 6 global collaborators. The prospective study material was composed of cDNA or gDNA derived from T cells, B-cell-depleted T cells, or PBMCs. Where available, HLA class I and class II types were obtained from metadata supplied by the sample provider rather than from assay-based typing. Deeply sampled blood TCRbeta repertoires from subjects exposed to, actively infected with, or recovered from COVID-19 were included in the dataset. A freely available public database, intended as a resource for researchers studying the immune response to SARS-CoV-2, is where the repertoires were released. Nearly every sample came with metadata listing a de-identified subject ID, COVID-19 status, age in years and sex.

Whole blood was collected in K2EDTA tubes by collaborating institutions according to the institutions' own protocols. For TCRbeta analysis, collaborator samples were shipped as frozen whole blood, as isolated PBMCs, or as DNA extracted from either sample type. The immunoSEQ Assay, a bias-controlled multiplex PCR, was used to amplify TCRbeta CDR3 regions from genomic DNA. For the original study's pipeline: The number of nucleated cells in each sample was estimated from the amplification of reference gene primers within the assay. Sequence reads were collapsed and filtered to measure the absolute abundance of every unique TCRbeta CDR3 rearrangement. For each sample, productive Simpson clonality was calculated as the square root of Simpson's diversity index across productive rearrangements. Entries here come from immuneACCESS through TCRdb and include only in-frame sequences with V and J called. Some clones fail to appear in such tables; in the studies checked, an unresolved V gene covers under half of the shortfall, and the cause of the remainder is unknown. The DNA gave D and trimming, while V, J and clone size come from that table. Here the sample has over 80,000 clones; nearly 90% occur a single time. Of the sample, 7.5% to 9.5% is held by the ten largest clones.

Study-wide findings and limitations: The amount of clinical and demographic metadata varied by source and participant and was provided uncurated.

According to the germline V gene (reference sequence), CDR1 reads GTSNPN and CDR2 reads SVGIG. There are 13 amino acids in the CDR3, from cysteine to phenylalanine inclusive. Of the read, only the CDR3 DNA is kept; its 39 bases are in frame from base 1. V is cut by 1 base and J by 9 bases, and the space between the germline ends is 10 bases. Sample: peripheral blood. Here the chain combines TRBV30 and TRBJ1-6; TRBD1 is a possible D gene, resting on 6 matching bases. The source is a man between 45 and 60 years old with acute or convalescent COVID-19. The DNA sequence is given as TGTGCCTGGAGTGAACAGGGTAGTTCACCCCTCCACTTT. Translated, this is CAWSEQGSSPLHF.